This T cell receptor (beta chain) came from a study of shared clonotypes between healthy human individuals. With unsorted samples, genomic DNA was obtained from tens of millions of PBMCs. Here immunoSEQ multiplex PCR was the method, and the copy in TCRdb shows in-frame clones only, minus some. The data show about half a million clones, with roughly 80% seen just once and more than 10% held by the top ten. Study-level findings and limits: A small donor pool kept down the genetic and exposure-history diversity that was represented.

A few counts support this clone. Its cognate antigen is unknown. The V gene's germline CDR1 is SGHRS and CDR2 YFSETQ. With 4 bases clipped from V and 4 bases from J, the junction kept 12 bases outside the gene matches. The length of the CDR3 is 16 residues. The clonotype originates from a woman aged 40 to 55 in good health. Some clones in this sample may be carry-over from other donors' samples. Sequencing used PBMCs. The rearrangement links TRBV5-1 to TRBJ2-3; 7 bases align to TRBD2. The CDR3 sequence: CASSRTGGIDADTQYF. The CDR3 region has the DNA TGCGCCAGCAGCCGGACCGGGGGGATAGACGCAGATACGCAGTATTTT.